Shown below are 8 T cell receptor beta chains from a single sample sequenced in a study of T cell responses to AZD1222 COVID-19 vaccine. The table came from immunoSEQ multiplex PCR; TCRdb's copy has only in-frame clones and leaves some out. The sample comprises roughly 84,000 clones, 80% to 90% of which are singletons, and 9% to 14% rests with the top ten. Sample: peripheral blood, taken 28 days after the second AZD1222 dose. Receptors originate from an adult who received the AZD1222 COVID-19 vaccine.

The chain joins TRBV21-1 to TRBJ1-2. TRBV21-1 is designated a pseudogene. The CDR3 has 13 amino acids. CDR3 coding DNA: TGTGCCAGCAGCAAACCCAGACGGGCTGGCTACACCTTC. Amino acid sequence: CASSKPRRAGYTF.

The chain is built from TRBV18 and TRBJ1-4; D is uncertain. Trimming removed 4 bases at V and 8 bases at J, with 14 bases between. The CDR3 covers 14 residues. The germline gives CDR1 KGHSH, CDR2 LQKENI. The CDR3 loop is CASSQGVVVEKLFF. CDR3 DNA sequence: TGTGCCAGCTCACAAGGAGTGGTCGTCGAAAAACTGTTTTTT.

The chain uses TRBV5-4 and TRBJ2-5, with D possibly TRBD2 on 6 matching bases. CDR3 length: 15 residues. Germline CDR1 SGHNT, CDR2 YYREEE (reference sequence). V was cut by 1 base and J by 5 bases, with 15 bases left in between. The CDR3 DNA reads TGTGCCAGCAGCTTGCAAGCGGGCGCGATGGAGACCCAGTACTTC. Translation: CASSLQAGAMETQYF. Full variable domain (rest looked up from reference TRBV5-4 and TRBJ2-5): ETGVTQSPTHLIKTRGQQVTLRCSSQSGHNTVSWYQQALGQGPQFIFQYYREEENGRGNFPPRFSGLQFPNYSSELNVNALELDDSALYLCASSLQAGAMETQYFGPGTRLLVL.

V and J are TRBV20-1 and TRBJ2-7, with D maybe TRBD1 (5 bases). Germline CDR1 and CDR2: DFQATT and SNEGSKA (reference sequence). The germline V and J ends were trimmed by 3 bases and 4 bases, with 19 bases remaining between them. This CDR3 spans 15 amino acids. The CDR3 DNA reads TGCAGTGCTAGTGACCCCGCCCAGGGCAGTTACGAGCAGTACTTC. Translating it yields CSASDPAQGSYEQYF.

The chain recombines TRBV7-3 with TRBJ1-2; 8 nucleotides line up with TRBD1. The V gene's germline CDR1 is SGHTA and CDR2 FQGTGA. The CDR3 is 13 residues long. V was clipped by 4 bases and J by 4 bases; unmatched bases: 2. The CDR3 protein is CASSSGQGYGYTF. The CDR3 DNA reads as TGTGCCAGCAGCTCCGGACAGGGCTATGGCTACACCTTC.

The DNA for the CDR3 is TGTGCCTGGAGTCTCGAGCGAGCCAAAAACATTCAGTACTTC. Translated, it gives CAWSLERAKNIQYF. V gene TRBV30 combines with J gene TRBJ2-4; D gene uncertain. Trimming pared 2 bases from V and 0 bases from J, leaving 8 bases between. The CDR3 runs to 14 residues. In germline, CDR1 is GTSNPN, CDR2 SVGIG (reference sequence).

The J gene is TRBJ1-1, the V gene TRBV7-8; possible D gene TRBD1, 6 bases. From germline, CDR1 is SGHVS and CDR2 FQNEAQ. The CDR3 totals 15 residues. V gave up 0 bases and J gave up 1 base, with 9 bases separating them. The DNA for the CDR3 is TGTGCCAGCAGCTTAGCACGGGGGGCGAACACTGAAGCTTTCTTT. It specifies CASSLARGANTEAFF.

V is TRBV7-9 and J is TRBJ1-1; perhaps TRBD1 as D (5 bases). V dropped 5 bases and J dropped 3 bases, with 13 bases sitting between them. The CDR3 is 14 amino acids. Germline CDR1 reads SEHNR; CDR2 reads FQNEAQ (reference sequence). The CDR3 DNA sequence: TGTGCCAGCAGCGCGCAAACAGGCTACACTGAAGCTTTCTTT. Translated: CASSAQTGYTEAFF.